The T cell receptor beta chain under discussion was sequenced for a study of blood T cell repertoires in COVID-19. Overall study: Sites across the United States, Italy and Spain contributed samples from acute and convalescent COVID-19. T cells, B-cell-depleted T cells, or PBMCs supplied cDNA or gDNA.

How the authors handled the data: Cell counts per sample came from amplifying reference gene primers. Repertoires were generated with immunoSEQ multiplex PCR, while TCRdb's copy carries only in-frame clones and drops some. Clonal size and the V and J genes are those of that table, whereas D and trimming came from the DNA. The table lists over 5,000 clones, roughly nine tenths of them singletons, with 5.5% to 7.5% in the top ten. This CDR3 comprises 13 residues. Germline V gives CDR1 SQVTM, CDR2 ANQGSEA. The ends lost 4 bases at V and 11 bases at J; junction bases unmatched: 5. This clonotype was obtained from a man aged 55 to 70 with acute or convalescent COVID-19. This sequence joins TRBV29-1 and TRBJ1-6, with 10 positions matching TRBD1. Source material: peripheral blood. The CDR3, as DNA: TGCAGCGTTGGGACAGGGGGGAAAGCACCCCTCCACTTT. Amino acid sequence: CSVGTGGKAPLHF.